This T cell receptor (beta chain) was retrieved from a study of CD8 T cells in Susac syndrome (dated by TCRdb to between 2019 and 2020). At the level of the whole study: Among the Susac syndrome patients who were sequenced, clinically active disease was present in 5 or 6 and clinical remission was observed in roughly 8. Clonality of the CD8+ T cell repertoire was compared between more than 9 healthy donors, roughly 14 Susac syndrome patients and 15 or so multiple sclerosis patients. The study used repertoire sequencing to test whether antigen drove CD8+ T cell activation and differentiation in Susac syndrome. At blood withdrawal, Susac syndrome patients were therapy-naive, treated with corticosteroids (with IVIg additionally given to some), or treated with IVIg alone.

Peripheral blood CD8+ and CD4+ T cells from healthy donors, Susac syndrome patients and multiple sclerosis patients were profiled by high-throughput TCR beta sequencing. Recently defined diagnostic criteria for definite or probable disease were met by the Susac syndrome patients. Bulk CD8+ and CD4+ T cells were purified magnetically by negative isolation, whereas CD8+ TEMRA cells were enriched by FACS. Blood was drawn into EDTA tubes, processed within 24 hours, and PBMCs were isolated by density gradient centrifugation. PBMCs intended for TCR sequencing were cryopreserved in liquid nitrogen and were subsequently thawed in a 37 degrees C water bath. Purity of sorted or isolated CD4+, CD8+ and CD8+ TEMRA cells was at least 90%. Study-level results and caveats: CD8+ repertoires in Susac syndrome showed clonal expansion, which was highest in CD8+ TEMRA cells and was greater in clinically active patients than in remitting patients. The number of individuals in the TCR sequencing and HLA analysis was recognized as being relatively small. Around 15 Susac-specific public clones were identified in the total CD8+ repertoire, and five or six Susac-specific public clones were identified in the CD8+ TEMRA repertoire.

In regard to this clonotype: This receptor's antigen is unknown. Qualities for individual bases were not recorded, and no much larger clone is one base off.

RNA was extracted using the RNeasy kit, and roughly 0.5 to 1 ug of the RNA was reverse transcribed with random hexamers. The immunoSEQ multiplex PCR assay, which covers 54 Vbeta and 13 Jbeta segments, was used to amplify TCR beta CDR3 regions. PCR amplification bias was corrected by using a synthetic template baseline for primer optimization and computational correction. In the authors' own workflow: Reads were annotated to V, D and J genes according to IMGT and were analyzed with immunoSEQ Analyzer, with only productive sequences retained. Clonality was calculated as one minus the Shannon entropy normalized by log2 of the number of productive unique sequences. For each patient and control, public and private clones were evaluated among the 100 most prevalent clones. Susac-specific clones were defined as absent from healthy and MS cohorts, 850 to 1,300 published viral clones and other ImmuneACCESS disease sequences. TCRdb trimmed public reads at Q25 via fastp, called clones via MiXCR and kept in-frame beta chains. Rows with a matching CDR3 protein are joined into one entry that keeps the most common DNA and genes. The V and J calls and clone size come from TCRdb's table, not from the authors' own analysis. Present in this sample are roughly 86,000 distinct CDR3 sequences, approximately 96% of which were seen just once. The ten largest account for 0.62% of the sample.

The cysteine opens and the phenylalanine closes a CDR3 of 14 amino acids. Only the CDR3 DNA is retained, 42 bases long and in frame from the first base. The germline V end is reduced by 5 bases and the J end by 1 base; junction bases left unmatched: 4. CDR1 and CDR2, looked up from the germline V gene, are MNHEY and SVGEGT. The sequencing input was CD8+ T cells from PBMCs. The chain is encoded by TRBV6-2 or TRBV6-3 joined to TRBJ1-1, with 7 bases in between that match TRBD1. This receptor was identified in a human donor with Susac syndrome. The bases are TGTGCCAGCAGTCAGACAGGGTGGAACACTGAAGCTTTCTTT. It translates as CASSQTGWNTEAFF.